These T cell receptor beta chains were read from a single sample in a study of blood T cell repertoires in COVID-19. Using immunoSEQ multiplex PCR, the repertoire was profiled, and TCRdb retains in-frame clones only, with some absent. Of approximately 300,000 clones in the sample, 70% to 90% were seen once. The sample consisted of PBMCs or T cells enriched from blood (not recorded which). These receptors came from a man under 40 who had recovered from COVID-19. CDR3s include the opening cysteine and the closing phenylalanine or tryptophan. Fields, in order: D gene, V gene, clone size, J gene, CDR3 protein, CDR3 DNA. The D gene is left open where the match is weak. The listing skips clone size in some rows; elsewhere it reads once, few, many or a size class.

D gene: NA; V gene: TRBV20-1; clone size: NA; J gene: TRBJ1-2; CDR3 protein: CSARDWAGYTF; CDR3 DNA: TGCAGTGCTAGAGATTGGGCTGGCTACACCTTC
D gene: NA; V gene: TRBV12-3/TRBV12-4; clone size: NA; J gene: TRBJ1-2; CDR3 protein: CASREGPYGYTF; CDR3 DNA: TGTGCCTCCCGGGAGGGCCCCTATGGCTACACCTTC
D gene: TRBD2; V gene: TRBV6-5; clone size: NA; J gene: TRBJ2-1; CDR3 protein: CASSRTSGGADEQFF; CDR3 DNA: TGTGCCAGCAGTCGGACTAGCGGGGGGGCCGATGAGCAGTTCTTC
D gene: NA; V gene: TRBV12-3/TRBV12-4; clone size: few; J gene: TRBJ1-1; CDR3 protein: CASSFAGNTEAFF; CDR3 DNA: TGTGCCAGCAGTTTTGCAGGGAACACTGAAGCTTTCTTT
D gene: TRBD1; V gene: TRBV5-1; clone size: once; J gene: TRBJ1-1; CDR3 protein: CASSPGRQGMNTEAFF; CDR3 DNA: TGCGCCAGCAGCCCTGGGCGACAGGGGATGAACACTGAAGCTTTCTTT
D gene: NA; V gene: TRBV5-1; clone size: NA; J gene: TRBJ1-1; CDR3 protein: CASSLSEGTNTEAFF; CDR3 DNA: TGCGCCAGCAGCTTGTCTGAGGGAACGAACACTGAAGCTTTCTTT
D gene: NA; V gene: TRBV3-1/TRBV3-2; clone size: NA; J gene: TRBJ2-2; CDR3 protein: CASSRGDSANTGELFF; CDR3 DNA: TGTGCCAGCAGCCGGGGGGACTCAGCAAACACCGGGGAGCTGTTTTTT
D gene: NA; V gene: TRBV30; clone size: NA; J gene: TRBJ1-2; CDR3 protein: CAWFAASGYTF; CDR3 DNA: TGTGCCTGGTTTGCGGCTAGCGGCTACACCTTC
D gene: NA; V gene: TRBV30; clone size: many; J gene: TRBJ2-7; CDR3 protein: CAWSLSDEQYF; CDR3 DNA: TGTGCCTGGAGTTTGAGTGACGAGCAGTACTTC
D gene: TRBD1; V gene: TRBV7-9; clone size: once; J gene: TRBJ2-3; CDR3 protein: CASSLASYRTGTTDTQYF; CDR3 DNA: TGTGCCAGCAGCTTAGCCAGCTACAGGACAGGAACCACAGATACGCAGTATTTT
D gene: NA; V gene: TRBV12-3/TRBV12-4; clone size: NA; J gene: TRBJ1-2; CDR3 protein: CASSFGGTYGYTF; CDR3 DNA: TGTGCCAGCAGTTTCGGGGGGACCTATGGCTACACCTTC
D gene: NA; V gene: TRBV5-1; clone size: NA; J gene: TRBJ1-2; CDR3 protein: CASSLYGYRYGYTF; CDR3 DNA: TGCGCCAGCAGCTTGTACGGGTATCGCTATGGCTACACCTTC
D gene: TRBD1; V gene: TRBV14; clone size: few; J gene: TRBJ1-2; CDR3 protein: CASSQDHRGGYTF; CDR3 DNA: TGTGCCAGCAGCCAAGACCACAGGGGTGGCTACACCTTC
D gene: TRBD1; V gene: TRBV19; clone size: NA; J gene: TRBJ1-6; CDR3 protein: CASSSPEGASYNSPLHF; CDR3 DNA: TGTGCCAGTAGTAGCCCGGAGGGGGCATCCTATAATTCACCCCTCCACTTT
D gene: TRBD1; V gene: TRBV6-1; clone size: NA; J gene: TRBJ2-7; CDR3 protein: CASNEQGEAYEQYF; CDR3 DNA: TGTGCCAGCAATGAACAGGGGGAGGCCTACGAGCAGTACTTC
D gene: NA; V gene: TRBV6-5; clone size: NA; J gene: TRBJ1-3; CDR3 protein: CASSPRLYSGNTIYF; CDR3 DNA: TGTGCCAGCAGCCCCAGGCTGTACTCTGGAAACACCATATATTTT
D gene: NA; V gene: TRBV6-1; clone size: NA; J gene: TRBJ1-4; CDR3 protein: CASSESYGEVREKLFF; CDR3 DNA: TGTGCCAGCAGTGAATCCTACGGGGAGGTTCGTGAAAAACTGTTTTTT
D gene: TRBD1; V gene: TRBV19; clone size: once; J gene: TRBJ1-1; CDR3 protein: CASSAGQPEAFF; CDR3 DNA: TGTGCCAGTAGCGCGGGACAGCCTGAAGCTTTCTTT
D gene: NA; V gene: TRBV5-8; clone size: NA; J gene: TRBJ1-5; CDR3 protein: CASVWQGPVSNQPQHF; CDR3 DNA: TGTGCCAGCGTCTGGCAGGGGCCGGTTAGCAATCAGCCCCAGCATTTT
D gene: NA; V gene: TRBV12-3/TRBV12-4; clone size: NA; J gene: TRBJ1-2; CDR3 protein: CASNDRKNSGYTF; CDR3 DNA: TGTGCCAGCAATGACAGAAAGAACTCTGGCTACACCTTC
D gene: NA; V gene: TRBV10-3; clone size: NA; J gene: TRBJ1-5; CDR3 protein: CAISQTANQPQHF; CDR3 DNA: TGTGCCATCAGTCAGACAGCTAATCAGCCCCAGCATTTT
D gene: TRBD1; V gene: TRBV4-1; clone size: NA; J gene: TRBJ1-3; CDR3 protein: CASSQIPGQGLSGNTIYF; CDR3 DNA: TGCGCCAGCAGCCAAATACCGGGACAGGGCCTCTCTGGAAACACCATATATTTT
D gene: NA; V gene: TRBV7-8; clone size: NA; J gene: TRBJ1-4; CDR3 protein: CASSFGEATNEKLFF; CDR3 DNA: TGTGCCAGCAGCTTTGGGGAGGCAACTAATGAAAAACTGTTTTTT
D gene: NA; V gene: TRBV5-6; clone size: NA; J gene: TRBJ2-3; CDR3 protein: CASSLGSEDTQYF; CDR3 DNA: TGTGCCAGCAGCTTGGGTAGTGAAGATACGCAGTATTTT
D gene: NA; V gene: TRBV11-2; clone size: once; J gene: TRBJ2-1; CDR3 protein: CASSPENRMSHRFF; CDR3 DNA: TGTGCCAGCAGCCCAGAGAACAGGATGAGTCACCGGTTCTTC
D gene: TRBD1; V gene: TRBV5-6; clone size: NA; J gene: TRBJ1-2; CDR3 protein: CASSLGTGGGYGYTF; CDR3 DNA: TGTGCCAGCAGCTTGGGGACAGGGGGTGGCTATGGCTACACCTTC